One and the same sample provided the 25 T cell receptor beta chains below, sequenced in a study of blood T cell repertoires in COVID-19. Measured with immunoSEQ multiplex PCR; TCRdb has only the in-frame clones, and not every one. The sample records about 200,000 clones, around 83% being singletons. The specimen sequenced was peripheral blood. The receptors originated from a woman aged 50 to 60 with COVID-19, enrolled during active disease.

J is TRBJ1-1 and V is TRBV6-7, with D maybe TRBD1 (5 bases). TRBV6-7 is an open reading frame whose function is uncertain. The CDR3 runs to 14 residues. Trimming shortened V by 2 bases and J by 1 base, and 8 bases separated the two germline ends. CDR3 in DNA: TGTGCCAGCAGTTACGAAGGGGCGAACACTGAAGCTTTCTTT. This translates into CASSYEGANTEAFF.

V and J are TRBV5-1 and TRBJ2-7; D might be TRBD2 (6 bases). The germline V gene encodes CDR1 SGHRS and CDR2 YFSETQ. The CDR3 contains 14 residues. With 4 bases removed from V and 5 bases from J, the gap between germline ends came to 16 bases. The CDR3 region has the DNA TGCGCCAGCAGCCCCGCGGGGTCAGTGCACGAGCAGTACTTC. Protein product: CASSPAGSVHEQYF.

This chain uses TRBV5-6 with TRBJ1-2, with TRBD1 matching over 12 bases. CDR1 and CDR2 from the germline V gene are SGHDT and YYEEEE. The CDR3 is made up of 16 amino acids. J lost 8 bases, V lost 0 bases, and 8 bases had no gene match. The DNA for the CDR3 is TGTGCCAGCAGCTTGGCCGGGGGACAGGGGGCAAGAGGCTACACCTTC. Protein sequence: CASSLAGGQGARGYTF.

J is TRBJ1-3 and V is TRBV11-2, with D possibly matching TRBD1 (6 bases). From germline, CDR1 is SGHAT and CDR2 FQNNGV. The V end was cut by 5 bases, the J end by 0 bases, with 11 bases between. This CDR3 has 15 residues. The CDR3 loop reads CASSLDSYSGNTIYF. CDR3 coding DNA: TGTGCCAGCAGCCTGGACAGCTACTCTGGAAACACCATATATTTT.

CDR3 sequence: CASSSQGQPLHF. CDR3 nucleotide sequence: TGTGCCAGCAGTTCACAGGGGCAACCCCTCCACTTT. This chain joins TRBV12-3 or TRBV12-4 and TRBJ1-6; 7 bases match TRBD1. The CDR3 contains 12 residues. The trim removed 4 bases at V and 12 bases at J, leaving 3 bases unmatched.

CDR3 loop: CASSPTLAGGNTGELFF. The CDR3, as DNA: TGTGCCAGCAGCCCTACTCTAGCGGGGGGGAACACCGGGGAGCTGTTTTTT. J is TRBJ2-2 and V is TRBV7-3; 11 bases align to TRBD2. Trimming removed 5 bases from V and 1 base from J; junction bases left unmatched: 6. The CDR3 spans 17 residues. The V gene's germline CDR1 is SGHTA and CDR2 FQGTGA.

The chain joins TRBV6-5 to TRBJ2-2, with a possible D match to TRBD1 (6 bases). CDR1 MNHEY and CDR2 SVGAGI come from the germline V gene. The CDR3 contains 14 residues. Deletions cut 8 bases from V and 3 bases from J, with 13 bases between. The CDR3 DNA sequence: TGTGCCAGCCACAGGGTTTTTGACACCGGGGAGCTGTTTTTT. As protein: CASHRVFDTGELFF.

V gene TRBV5-1 combines with J gene TRBJ1-1; 7 positions match TRBD1. This CDR3 region has 15 residues. After removal of 4 bases from V and 1 base from J, the junction contained 7 bases not matched to a gene. CDR1 and CDR2 from the germline V gene are SGHRS and YFSETQ. This CDR3 is CASSTYQGGNTEAFF. The CDR3 region has the DNA TGCGCCAGCAGCACCTACCAGGGGGGGAACACTGAAGCTTTCTTT.

The chain employs TRBV5-6 and TRBJ2-1; perhaps TRBD1 as D (5 bases). The CDR3 length is 14 residues. Deletions cut 2 bases from V and 7 bases from J, with 13 bases between. Germline CDR1 and CDR2: SGHDT and YYEEEE. The CDR3 DNA reads as TGTGCCAGCAGCTTCCAAGGGGCGGCGAATGAGCAGTTCTTC. It is translated as CASSFQGAANEQFF. Drawing the rest from reference TRBV5-6 and TRBJ2-1, the complete variable domain is DAGVTQSPTHLIKTRGQQVTLRCSPKSGHDTVSWYQQALGQGPQFIFQYYEEEERQRGNFPDRFSGHQFPNYSSELNVNALLLGDSALYLCASSFQGAANEQFFGPGTRLTVL.

The rearrangement joins TRBV18 to TRBJ1-2, with D hard to call. Germline V gene lookup returns CDR1 KGHSH and CDR2 LQKENI. The CDR3 is 14 residues long. V lost 3 bases and J lost 5, with 13 bases in between. The CDR3 DNA reads TGTGCCAGCTCACCGGTGCAAGGAGAATATGGCTACACCTTC. It codes for CASSPVQGEYGYTF.

V gene TRBV6-4 combines with J gene TRBJ1-6; TRBD1 aligns across 9 bases. Trimming at V came to 3 bases and at J to 9 bases, leaving 9 bases not matched to a gene. Germline CDR1 reads MRHNA; CDR2 reads SNTAGT. This CDR3 comprises 16 residues. DNA of the CDR3: TGTGCCAGCAGTGAAATATCGGACAGGGGCACTTCACCCCTCCACTTT. It yields the protein CASSEISDRGTSPLHF.

The chain links TRBV7-9 to TRBJ2-3; 12 bases fit TRBD1. The germline gives CDR1 SEHNR, CDR2 FQNEAQ (reference sequence). J lost 2 bases, V lost 5 bases, and 14 bases had no gene match. The CDR3 loop spans 19 amino acids. DNA of the CDR3: TGTGCCAGCAGCCCAGAGTGGGGACAGGGGGCGCTGACCACAGATACGCAGTATTTT. Its translation is CASSPEWGQGALTTDTQYF.

This chain joins TRBV7-8 and TRBJ1-1; TRBD1 is a possible D gene (6 bases). CDR1 is SGHVS and CDR2 is FQNEAQ in the germline V gene. The V end was cut by 5 bases, the J end by 2 bases, with 15 bases between. The length of the CDR3 is 15 residues. The CDR3, as DNA: TGTGCCAGCAGCGCCGGACAGCCTCCTAACACTGAAGCTTTCTTT. Protein sequence: CASSAGQPPNTEAFF.

The chain is built from TRBV6-5 and TRBJ1-1; 9 positions agree with TRBD1. Germline-derived CDR1 and CDR2 are MNHEY and SVGAGI. The V and J ends lost 8 bases and 0 bases, in that order; junction bases with no gene match: 7. This CDR3 region has 15 residues. The CDR3 region has the DNA TGTGCCAGCCGCCCCGGGACAGGGTTGAACACTGAAGCTTTCTTT. Translating gives CASRPGTGLNTEAFF.

This chain uses TRBV11-3 with TRBJ1-1; perhaps TRBD1 as D (6 bases). Germline V gene sequence: CDR1 SGHNT, CDR2 YENEEA. V gave up 5 bases and J gave up 6 bases, with 13 bases separating them. The CDR3 is 13 amino acids. The CDR3: CASSLIPGAEAFF. The CDR3 DNA reads as TGTGCCAGCAGCCTTATCCCAGGGGCTGAAGCTTTCTTT. Using reference TRBV11-3 and TRBJ1-1 for the parts outside the CDR3, the full variable domain is EAGVVQSPRYKIIEKKQPVAFWCNPISGHNTLYWYLQNLGQGPELLIRYENEEAVDDSQLPKDRFSAERLKGVDSTLKIQPAELGDSAVYLCASSLIPGAEAFFGQGTRLTVV.

The chain is built from TRBV25-1 and TRBJ2-7; 10 positions agree with TRBD2. Germline V lookup: CDR1 MGHDK, CDR2 SYGVNS. With 1 base clipped from V and 5 bases from J, the junction kept 5 bases outside the gene matches. The CDR3 is 15 residues long. CDR3 in DNA: TGTGCCAGCAGTGAATCGGGACTAGCGAGCGACGAGCAGTACTTC. It specifies CASSESGLASDEQYF.

The chain links TRBV5-1 to TRBJ2-7, with TRBD2 as a possible D gene (6 bases). From germline, CDR1 is SGHRS and CDR2 YFSETQ. The CDR3 runs 14 residues. Deletions cut 0 bases from V and 3 bases from J, with 10 bases between. Written as DNA, the CDR3 is TGCGCCAGCAGCTTGGTTGGGGGGATCTACGAGCAGTACTTC. Translated: CASSLVGGIYEQYF.

The genes are TRBV27 and TRBJ2-1, with D possibly being TRBD2 (5 bases). V was pared by 5 bases and J by 6 bases, with 11 bases between. Germline lookup yields CDR1 MNHEY and CDR2 SMNVEV (reference sequence). The CDR3 consists of 13 residues. CDR3 bases: TGTGCCAGCAGTCTTGGGAGAGGCAATGAGCAGTTCTTC. It specifies CASSLGRGNEQFF.

The chain links TRBV2 to TRBJ2-2; a weak D match, TRBD1 (5 bases). CDR3 length equals 14 residues. Trimming removed 7 bases from V and 0 bases from J, with 9 bases in between. Germline assignment: CDR1 SNHLY and CDR2 FYNNEI. CDR3 amino acids: CASKQTANTGELFF. The DNA for the CDR3 is TGTGCCAGCAAACAGACAGCGAACACCGGGGAGCTGTTTTTT.

The chain recombines TRBV12-5 with TRBJ2-1; the match to TRBD2 covers 8 bases. Germline CDR1 and CDR2: LGHNT and FRNRAP. The CDR3 consists of 19 residues. Unmatched junction bases numbered 11, after V lost 0 bases and J lost 1 base. The chain's CDR3 is CASGLVRVAGILSYNEQFF. The CDR3 DNA reads TGTGCTAGTGGTTTGGTGAGGGTAGCGGGGATTCTTTCCTACAATGAGCAGTTCTTC.

The rearrangement joins TRBV4-3 to TRBJ2-2, with D possibly TRBD2 on 5 matching bases. The CDR3 extends over 16 amino acids. The V gene's germline CDR1 is LGHNA and CDR2 YSLEER. Trimming removed 3 bases from V and 7 bases from J, with 18 bases in between. CDR3 coding DNA: TGCGCCAGCAGCCAGGACCCCGCGGGCTCCAGCGGGGAGCTGTTTTTT. This encodes CASSQDPAGSSGELFF.

The rearrangement joins TRBV5-5 to TRBJ2-7; 9 nucleotides align to TRBD1. The V segment lost 1 base and the J segment 5 bases; nucleotides outside the gene matches: 7. Germline assignment: CDR1 SGHKS and CDR2 YYEKEE (reference sequence). The CDR3 has 15 residues. The CDR3 DNA follows: TGTGCCAGCAGCTTGCTTGGGACAGGGAAGGACGAGCAGTACGTC. Translating gives CASSLLGTGKDEQYV.

The rearrangement joins TRBV5-1 to TRBJ2-5; D might be TRBD1 (5 bases). The CDR3 has 16 amino acids. Trimming removed 0 bases at V and 5 bases at J, with 17 bases between. In germline, CDR1 is SGHRS, CDR2 YFSETQ. CDR3 in amino acids: CASSLALKGVGETQYF. The CDR3 coding sequence is TGCGCCAGCAGCTTGGCCCTGAAAGGGGTGGGGGAGACCCAGTACTTC. The variable domain in full, with the rest retrieved from reference TRBV5-1 and TRBJ2-5, is KAGVTQTPRYLIKTRGQQVTLSCSPISGHRSVSWYQQTPGQGLQFLFEYFSETQRNKGNFPGRFSGRQFSNSRSEMNVSTLELGDSALYLCASSLALKGVGETQYFGPGTRLLVL.

The V and J genes are TRBV18 and TRBJ2-5; TRBD1 agrees at 9 bases. Germline loops: CDR1 KGHSH, CDR2 LQKENI. V dropped 3 bases and J dropped 5; count of bases not matched to a gene: 1. This CDR3 has 13 amino acids. The CDR3 sequence: CASSPTGGETQYF. The CDR3 DNA is TGTGCCAGCTCACCGACAGGGGGGGAGACCCAGTACTTC. The full variable domain, completed using reference TRBV18 and TRBJ2-5, is NAGVMQNPRHLVRRRGQEARLRCSPMKGHSHVYWYRQLPEEGLKFMVYLQKENIIDESGMPKERFSAEFPKEGPSILRIQQVVRGDSAAYFCASSPTGGETQYFGPGTRLLVL.

The chain couples TRBV30 to TRBJ2-5, with 9 bases that match TRBD2. Looked up from germline, CDR1 is GTSNPN and CDR2 is SVGIG (reference sequence). Unmatched junction bases numbered 9, after V lost 2 bases and J lost 5 bases. This CDR3 is 15 amino acids long. The CDR3 spells CAWSPRGGLVETQYF. The CDR3 DNA sequence: TGTGCCTGGAGTCCGCGGGGGGGCCTCGTTGAGACCCAGTACTTC.